The clone carrying this T cell receptor beta chain turned up a few times. Random hexamers served to reverse transcribe about 0.5 to 1 ug RNA. Amplification of the TCR beta CDR3 was carried out by immunoSEQ multiplex PCR, which spanned a total of 54 Vbeta and 13 Jbeta segments. MiXCR, run by TCRdb on the immunoSEQ multiplex PCR reads, gives a single entry per CDR3 protein. The data hold 150,000 to 200,000 distinct CDR3 sequences, with around 94% observed a single time. The data belong to a study of CD8 T cells in Susac syndrome. Sequencing of TCR beta was carried out in blood CD8+ and CD4+ T cells. Stable or active relapsing-remitting multiple sclerosis, untreated and meeting revised McDonald criteria, defined the controls. Isolation of CD8+ and CD4+ T cells was performed negatively, whereas enrichment of TEMRA cells was done by FACS. The sequencing sample was made of CD4+ T cells from PBMCs. The TCR sequence derives from a human donor with multiple sclerosis.

The CDR3 loop reads CASRLGPPRYEQYF. In DNA, the CDR3 is TGTGCCAGCCGGTTGGGACCGCCGCGGTACGAGCAGTACTTC. The V call is TRBV7-2, the J call TRBJ2-7; D is tentatively TRBD1 or TRBD2 (5 bases each). Germline loops: CDR1 SGHTA, CDR2 FQGNSA. CDR3 length: 14 residues. V was cut by 8 bases and J by 4 bases, with 18 bases left in between.